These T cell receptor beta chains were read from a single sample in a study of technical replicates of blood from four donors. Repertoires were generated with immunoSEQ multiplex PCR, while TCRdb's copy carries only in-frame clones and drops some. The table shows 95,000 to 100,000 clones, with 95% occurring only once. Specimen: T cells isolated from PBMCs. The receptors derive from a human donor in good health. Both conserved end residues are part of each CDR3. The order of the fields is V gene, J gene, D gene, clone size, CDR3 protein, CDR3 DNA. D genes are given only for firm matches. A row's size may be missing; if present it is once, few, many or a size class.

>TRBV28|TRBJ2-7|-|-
CASSLWGTSYEQYF
TGTGCCAGCAGTTTATGGGGGACAAGTTACGAGCAGTACTTC
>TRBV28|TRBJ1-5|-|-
CASRYIPGGGNQPQHF
TGTGCCAGCAGATACATCCCCGGTGGGGGGAATCAGCCCCAGCATTTT
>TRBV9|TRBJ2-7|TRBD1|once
CASSVDHRGVDEQYF
TGTGCCAGCAGCGTGGACCACAGGGGTGTCGACGAGCAGTACTTC
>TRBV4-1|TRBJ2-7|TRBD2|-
CASSAGTRPYEQYF
TGCGCCAGCAGCGCCGGGACTAGACCCTACGAGCAGTACTTC
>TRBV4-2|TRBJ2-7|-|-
CASSQAGTYEQYF
TGTGCCAGCAGCCAAGCGGGGACCTACGAGCAGTACTTC
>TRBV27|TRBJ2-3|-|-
CASGGSYTDTQYF
TGTGCCAGCGGGGGGAGCTACACAGATACGCAGTATTTT
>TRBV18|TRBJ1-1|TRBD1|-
CASSQGQGLDTEAFF
TGTGCCAGCTCACAGGGACAGGGATTGGACACTGAAGCTTTCTTT
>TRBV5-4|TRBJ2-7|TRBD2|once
CASSWGLAGAYEQYF
TGTGCCAGCAGCTGGGGGCTAGCGGGAGCCTACGAGCAGTACTTC
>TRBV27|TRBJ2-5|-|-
CASSQQYQETQYF
TGTGCCAGCAGTCAACAATACCAGGAGACCCAGTACTTC
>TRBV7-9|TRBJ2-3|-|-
CASRPGTTTPTDTQYF
TGTGCCAGCAGGCCCGGGACAACAACACCCACAGATACGCAGTATTTT
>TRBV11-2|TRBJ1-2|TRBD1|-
CASSLDPGTAYGYTF
TGTGCCAGCAGCTTAGATCCCGGGACAGCCTATGGCTACACCTTC
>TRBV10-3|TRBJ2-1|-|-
CAISEGSTGAMNEQFF
TGTGCCATCAGTGAAGGTTCTACAGGAGCTATGAATGAGCAGTTCTTC
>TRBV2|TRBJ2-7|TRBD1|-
CASSEGQGATYEQYF
TGTGCCAGCAGTGAAGGACAGGGGGCCACCTACGAGCAGTACTTC
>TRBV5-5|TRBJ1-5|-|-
CASSLETTNPHQPQHF
TGTGCCAGCAGCTTGGAAACGACAAATCCACATCAGCCCCAGCATTTT
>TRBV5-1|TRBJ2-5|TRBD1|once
CASSPGQGLRETQYF
TGCGCCAGCAGCCCGGGACAGGGTTTGAGGGAGACCCAGTACTTC
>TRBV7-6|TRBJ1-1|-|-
CASSHDRFEAFF
TGTGCCAGCAGCCACGACAGGTTTGAAGCTTTCTTT
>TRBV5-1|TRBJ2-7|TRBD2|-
CASRTTSGSTYEQYF
TGCGCCAGCAGGACGACTAGCGGGAGTACGTACGAGCAGTACTTC
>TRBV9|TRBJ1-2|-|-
CASSDGDIYGYTF
TGTGCCAGCAGCGACGGGGATATCTATGGCTACACCTTC
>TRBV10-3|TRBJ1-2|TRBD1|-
CAISSQGAHGYTF
TGTGCCATCAGTTCACAGGGGGCCCATGGCTACACCTTC
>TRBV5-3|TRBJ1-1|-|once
CARSLVYRRAEAFF
TGTGCCAGAAGCTTGGTATACCGACGGGCTGAAGCTTTCTTT
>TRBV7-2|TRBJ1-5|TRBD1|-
CASSLDAGGQPQHF
TGTGCCAGCAGCTTAGATGCAGGGGGTCAGCCCCAGCATTTT
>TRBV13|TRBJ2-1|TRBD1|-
CASSLKGARNYNEQFF
TGTGCCAGCAGCTTGAAGGGGGCTCGCAACTACAATGAGCAGTTCTTC
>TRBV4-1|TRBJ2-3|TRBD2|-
CASSPRTSPGTDTQYF
TGCGCCAGCAGCCCTCGGACTAGCCCTGGCACAGATACGCAGTATTTT